This TCR beta chain comes out of a study of T cell repertoires in cytomegalovirus infection. The study, taken as a whole, reports: The ex vivo response was dominated by HLA-C-restricted CMV-specific TCR beta clonotypes. Frequencies of public TCR beta families were cumulated, and this identified carriers of CMV plus the relevant HLA.

TCRdb used MiXCR to reprocess the reads, holding one entry per CDR3 protein. The sample lists hundreds of thousands of distinct CDR3 sequences, 20% to 25% seen once, with roughly 8% in the top ten. This CDR3 spans 16 amino acids. Trimming took 6 bases from V and 2 from J; bases not matched to a gene: 9. Germline V gene data show CDR1 as DFQATT and CDR2 as SNEGSKA (reference sequence). This clonotype was counted only a few times. Its target is unknown. The source material was CD8+ T cells from PBMCs. The chain employs TRBV20-1 and TRBJ1-3, with 11 positions matching TRBD1. The source of this sequence is a human donor in good health (CMV status not recorded). Some clones in this sample may be carry-over from other donors' samples. CDR3 residues: CSAHPRGQGAGNTIYF. CDR3 DNA sequence: TGCAGTGCCCACCCCCGGGGACAGGGGGCTGGAAACACCATATATTTT.